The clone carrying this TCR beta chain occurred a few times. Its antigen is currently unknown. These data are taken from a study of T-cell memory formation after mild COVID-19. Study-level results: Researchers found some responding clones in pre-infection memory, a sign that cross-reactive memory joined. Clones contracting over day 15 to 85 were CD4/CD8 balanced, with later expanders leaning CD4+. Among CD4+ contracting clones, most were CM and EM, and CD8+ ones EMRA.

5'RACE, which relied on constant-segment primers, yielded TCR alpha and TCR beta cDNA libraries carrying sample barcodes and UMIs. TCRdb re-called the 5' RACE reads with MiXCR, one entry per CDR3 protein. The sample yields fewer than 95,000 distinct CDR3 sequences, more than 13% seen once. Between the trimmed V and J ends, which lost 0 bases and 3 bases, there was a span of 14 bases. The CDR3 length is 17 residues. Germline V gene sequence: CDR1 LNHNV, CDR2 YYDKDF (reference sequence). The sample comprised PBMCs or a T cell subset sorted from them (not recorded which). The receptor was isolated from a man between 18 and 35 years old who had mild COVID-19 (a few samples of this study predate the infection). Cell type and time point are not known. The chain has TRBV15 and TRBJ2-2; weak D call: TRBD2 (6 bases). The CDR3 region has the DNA TGTGCCACCAGCAGAGATACTCGGGGGACCTACACCGGGGAGCTGTTTTTT. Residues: CATSRDTRGTYTGELFF.